One and the same sample provided the 19 T cell receptor beta chains below, sequenced in a study of beta chain features in type 1 diabetes. Investigators reverse transcribed all isolated RNA, so they sequenced expressed TCRB transcripts. Assay: immunoSEQ multiplex PCR; the TCRdb copy retains only in-frame clones and omits some. The sample holds around 300,000 clones, 8% seen once. The sample comprised central memory CD4+ T cells from blood. The receptors derive from a woman younger than 35 in good health.

Only a few counts were recorded for this clone. V gene TRBV7-7 combines with J gene TRBJ2-2; D is unresolved. Trimming stripped 3 bases from V and 6 bases from J, with 11 bases between. Germline values: CDR1 SSHAT, CDR2 FNYEAQ (reference sequence). This CDR3 has 14 residues. DNA for the CDR3: TGTGCCAGCAGCTTGGGAAGTAATCCCGGGGAGCTGTTTTTT. Translation: CASSLGSNPGELFF.

This clone has more than one count but fewer than ten. The V and J genes are TRBV10-3 and TRBJ1-2, with D perhaps matching TRBD1 (5 bases). With 8 bases removed from V and 3 bases from J, the gap between germline ends came to 13 bases. Germline V CDR1 and CDR2: ENHRY, SYGVKD. This CDR3 region has 13 residues. Here the CDR3 DNA reads TGTGCCATCGGAGACGGGGCTTACTATGGCTACACCTTC. Its translation: CAIGDGAYYGYTF.

The chain has TRBV4-1 and TRBJ1-6; D is uncertain. The germline CDR1 and CDR2 sequences are MGHRA and YSYEKL. The CDR3 consists of 15 residues. V lost 1 base to trimming and J lost 6 bases, with 10 bases between them. In DNA form, the CDR3 reads TGCGCCAGCAGCCAAGGGGTCCGGCCTAATTCACCCCTCCACTTT. This encodes CASSQGVRPNSPLHF.

The chain carries TRBV5-6 and TRBJ2-5; D might be TRBD2 (6 bases). The J call is in doubt because the DNA end fits TRBJ2-7 better. CDR1 SGHDT and CDR2 YYEEEE come from the germline V gene. This CDR3 is 14 amino acids long. The CDR3 reads CASSTAGPGYEQYF. CDR3 sequence (DNA): TGTGCCAGCAGCACTGCGGGGCCGGGATACGAGCAGTACTTC.

The rearrangement uses TRBV28 and TRBJ1-3; D not certain. V shed 7 bases and J shed 0 bases, with 4 bases lying between them. The V gene's germline CDR1 is MDHEN and CDR2 SYDVKM. The CDR3 is 12 amino acids. CDR3 sequence (DNA): TGTGCCAGCACCGACTCTGGAAACACCATATATTTT. This codes for CASTDSGNTIYF.

The J gene is TRBJ2-4, the V gene TRBV4-2; perhaps TRBD2 as D (6 bases). V was trimmed by 0 bases and J by 6 bases, leaving 12 bases between them. This CDR3 has 15 residues. Looked up from germline, CDR1 is LGHNA and CDR2 is YNFKEQ. CDR3 coding DNA: TGTGCCAGCAGCCAAGATTTCGGGCGGGGAAACATTCAGTACTTC. It encodes CASSQDFGRGNIQYF.

The chain combines TRBV6-5 with TRBJ2-1; maybe TRBD1 (5 bases). The CDR3 is made up of 16 amino acids. In germline, CDR1 is MNHEY, CDR2 SVGAGI. V was trimmed by 2 bases and J by 7 bases, leaving 18 bases between them. The CDR3 coding sequence is TGTGCCAGCAGTTACGCCCGACCTCCTAAGGGGAATGAGCAGTTCTTC. Its translation: CASSYARPPKGNEQFF.

This clone was recorded a few times. V is TRBV9 and J is TRBJ1-2, with TRBD1 identical over 10 bases. Trimming at V came to 4 bases and at J to 5 bases, leaving 8 bases not matched to a gene. The CDR3 runs to 15 residues. Germline V CDR1 and CDR2: SGDLS, YYNGEE. The CDR3 loop is CASSPGTGDKYGYTF. Here the CDR3 DNA reads TGTGCCAGCAGCCCAGGGACAGGGGATAAGTATGGCTACACCTTC.

The V call is TRBV2, the J call TRBJ1-5; the D is unclear. Trimming removed 6 bases from V and 5 bases from J, with 5 bases in between. The CDR3 is 11 residues long. The germline V gene has CDR1 SNHLY and CDR2 FYNNEI. CDR3: CASRLDQPQHF. The DNA of the CDR3 is TGTGCCAGCAGACTCGATCAGCCCCAGCATTTT.

This clone has a handful of counts. The chain carries TRBV28 and TRBJ1-5; D is perhaps TRBD1 (5 bases). This CDR3 is built from 16 residues. Trimming stripped 1 base from V and 5 bases from J, with 15 bases between. Germline CDR1 is MDHEN and CDR2 is SYDVKM. CDR3 nucleotides: TGTGCCAGCAGTTTATACGGGCTGGGGGGAGATCAGCCCCAGCATTTT. It encodes CASSLYGLGGDQPQHF.

This clone has at least ten counts. V usage is TRBV6-6 and J usage is TRBJ2-2, with 7 bases lining up with TRBD1. J lost 0 bases, V lost 7 bases, and 8 bases had no gene match. The germline V gene encodes CDR1 MNHNY and CDR2 SVGAGI (reference sequence). This CDR3 is 16 amino acids long. In nucleotides, the CDR3 is TGTGCCAGCAAGTCCCGGACAGGTTCGAACACCGGGGAGCTGTTTTTT. Translated: CASKSRTGSNTGELFF.

The rearrangement joins TRBV11-2 to TRBJ2-5; 11 nucleotides match TRBD2. After removal of 4 bases from V and 0 bases from J, the junction contained 4 bases not matched to a gene. Germline CDR1 is SGHAT and CDR2 is FQNNGV. The CDR3 totals 16 residues. The CDR3 here is CASSSRLAGNQETQYF. DNA for the CDR3: TGTGCCAGCAGCTCGCGACTAGCGGGGAACCAAGAGACCCAGTACTTC.

This clone was counted between two and nine times. V and J are TRBV7-3 and TRBJ2-2; 10 nucleotides align to TRBD1. CDR1 is SGHTA and CDR2 is FQGTGA in the germline V gene. V was pared by 2 bases and J by 5 bases, with 2 bases of the junction left unmatched. The CDR3 extends over 15 amino acids. CDR3 sequence: CASSLGTGETGELFF. The CDR3 bases are TGTGCCAGCAGCTTAGGGACAGGGGAGACCGGGGAGCTGTTTTTT.

This chain joins TRBV4-2 and TRBJ2-3; maybe TRBD2 (5 bases). Trimming took 4 bases from V and 5 from J, leaving 16 bases between them. Germline lookup yields CDR1 LGHNA and CDR2 YNFKEQ. CDR3 length: 15 amino acids. The CDR3 sequence is CASSPTEGGGDTQYF. CDR3 nucleotide sequence: TGTGCCAGCAGCCCGACTGAGGGTGGCGGAGATACGCAGTATTTT.

This clone turned up a few times. The genes are TRBV6-6 and TRBJ1-6; 8 nucleotides line up with TRBD1. Germline CDR1 and CDR2: MNHNY and SVGAGI (reference sequence). With V trimmed by 5 bases and J by 6 bases, 9 bases remained unmatched. The CDR3 totals 16 residues. The CDR3 protein is CASSRRGTGGNSPLHF. CDR3 DNA sequence: TGTGCCAGCAGTAGACGGGGGACAGGCGGTAATTCACCCCTCCACTTT.

The V call is TRBV25-1, the J call TRBJ2-3, with TRBD2 matching over 10 bases. The ends lost 6 bases at V and 4 bases at J; junction bases unmatched: 13. CDR1 MGHDK and CDR2 SYGVNS come from the germline V gene. The CDR3 loop spans 17 amino acids. The CDR3 is CASSKALAGVRSDTQYF. The CDR3 DNA is TGTGCCAGCAGCAAGGCCCTAGCGGGAGTAAGGTCAGATACGCAGTATTTT.

This clone was seen a few times. This sequence joins TRBV7-8 and TRBJ2-5; no clear D. Germline V gene lookup returns CDR1 SGHVS and CDR2 FQNEAQ. The CDR3 is made up of 14 amino acids. V was cut by 5 bases and J by 7 bases, with 17 bases left in between. CDR3 region: CASSLLGSKATQYF. The CDR3 bases are TGTGCCAGCAGCCTACTTGGATCTAAGGCGACCCAGTACTTC.

The sample holds a few counts of this clone. This chain links TRBV5-4 with TRBJ2-5; D not certain. V was trimmed by 4 bases and J by 0 bases, leaving 13 bases between them. Germline CDR1 and CDR2: SGHNT and YYREEE (reference sequence). The CDR3 runs to 15 residues. The DNA of the CDR3 is TGTGCCAGCAGCCCCACTGGGCGGAACCAAGAGACCCAGTACTTC. Protein: CASSPTGRNQETQYF.

The V and J genes are TRBV6-5 and TRBJ2-2; TRBD2 is a possible D gene (5 bases). The germline V gene encodes CDR1 MNHEY and CDR2 SVGAGI. This CDR3 is built from 14 residues. Trimming took off 7 bases at V and 7 bases at J, with 16 bases between the two ends. In nucleotides, the CDR3 is TGTGCCAGCATGAAGTCTAGCCTCCGCGGGGAGCTGTTTTTT. Its translation is CASMKSSLRGELFF.